The sequence of this T cell receptor (beta chain) was determined in a study of shared clonotypes between healthy human individuals. Turning to the study itself: Participating donors consisted of two women and three men aged 18 to 49.

The authors divided CD4+ cells into CD45RA+ naive and CD45RA-negative memory subsets. The study, taken as a whole, reports: The sampled material consisted only of blood, and tissue repertoires are likely to differ. A handful of donors showed sharing of approximately 5% of naive CD4 clonotypes.

For this clone: Its antigen is not known.

Germline CDR1 is SGDLS and CDR2 is YYNGEE. V shed 0 bases, J shed 4 bases, and the junction held 10 bases outside the gene matches. The CDR3 extends over 18 amino acids. Clones were read by immunoSEQ multiplex PCR, and TCRdb kept only the in-frame ones, dropping some. The sample shows millions of clones, 85% to 95% of them seen only once. This receptor was taken from a young man in good health. Some clones in this sample may be carry-over from other donors' samples. Sequencing input: naive CD4+ T cells from PBMCs. Subset indicated: CD45RA+ positively selected. The V and J genes are TRBV9 and TRBJ2-1; 10 bases align to TRBD2. CDR3 sequence reads: CASSVGLAGVVGYNEQFF. The CDR3 DNA reads as TGTGCCAGCAGCGTAGGACTAGCGGGTGTTGTTGGATACAATGAGCAGTTCTTC.